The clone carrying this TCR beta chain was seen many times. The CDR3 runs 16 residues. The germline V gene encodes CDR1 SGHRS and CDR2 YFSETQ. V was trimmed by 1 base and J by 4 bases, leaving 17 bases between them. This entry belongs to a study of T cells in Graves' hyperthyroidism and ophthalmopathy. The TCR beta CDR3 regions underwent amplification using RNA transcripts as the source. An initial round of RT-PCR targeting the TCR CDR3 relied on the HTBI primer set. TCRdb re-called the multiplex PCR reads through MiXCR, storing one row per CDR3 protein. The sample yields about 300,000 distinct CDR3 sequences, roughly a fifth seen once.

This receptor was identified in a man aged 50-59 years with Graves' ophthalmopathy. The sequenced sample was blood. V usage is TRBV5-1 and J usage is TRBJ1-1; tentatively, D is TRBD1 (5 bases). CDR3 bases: TGCGCCAGCAGCTTGTGGGGGGGAGGTACGGGCACTGAAGCTTTCTTT. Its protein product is CASSLWGGGTGTEAFF.